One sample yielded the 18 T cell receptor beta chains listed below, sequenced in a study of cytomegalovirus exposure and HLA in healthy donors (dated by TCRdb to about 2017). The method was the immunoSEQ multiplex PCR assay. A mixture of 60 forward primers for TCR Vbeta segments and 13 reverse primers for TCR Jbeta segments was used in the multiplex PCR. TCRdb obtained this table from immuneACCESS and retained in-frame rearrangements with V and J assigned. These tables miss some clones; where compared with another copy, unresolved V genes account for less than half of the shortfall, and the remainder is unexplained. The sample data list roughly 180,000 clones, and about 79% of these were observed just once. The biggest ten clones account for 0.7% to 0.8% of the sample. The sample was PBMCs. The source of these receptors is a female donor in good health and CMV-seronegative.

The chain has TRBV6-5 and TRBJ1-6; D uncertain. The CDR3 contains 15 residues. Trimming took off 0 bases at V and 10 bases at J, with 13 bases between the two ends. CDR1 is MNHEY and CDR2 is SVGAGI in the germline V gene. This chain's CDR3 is CASSYSGRDRSPLHF. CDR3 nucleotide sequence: TGTGCCAGCAGTTACTCAGGGAGGGATCGGTCACCCCTCCACTTT.

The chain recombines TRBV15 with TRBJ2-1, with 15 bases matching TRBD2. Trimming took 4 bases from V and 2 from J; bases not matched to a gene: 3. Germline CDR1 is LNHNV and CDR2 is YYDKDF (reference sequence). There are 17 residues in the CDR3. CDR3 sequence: CATSIGLAGGAYNEQFF. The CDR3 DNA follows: TGTGCCACCAGCATAGGACTAGCGGGAGGGGCCTACAATGAGCAGTTCTTC. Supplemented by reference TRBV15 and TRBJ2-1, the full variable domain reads DAMVIQNPRYQVTQFGKPVTLSCSQTLNHNVMYWYQQKSSQAPKLLFHYYDKDFNNEADTPDNFQSRRPNTSFCFLDIRSPGLGDTAMYLCATSIGLAGGAYNEQFFGPGTRLTVL.

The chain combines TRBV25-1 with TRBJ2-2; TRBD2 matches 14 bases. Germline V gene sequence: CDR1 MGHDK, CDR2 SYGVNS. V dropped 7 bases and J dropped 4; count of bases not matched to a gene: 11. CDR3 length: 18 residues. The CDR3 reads CASISSGLAGAVTGELFF. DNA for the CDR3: TGTGCCAGCATATCGTCGGGACTAGCGGGAGCGGTCACCGGGGAGCTGTTTTTT.

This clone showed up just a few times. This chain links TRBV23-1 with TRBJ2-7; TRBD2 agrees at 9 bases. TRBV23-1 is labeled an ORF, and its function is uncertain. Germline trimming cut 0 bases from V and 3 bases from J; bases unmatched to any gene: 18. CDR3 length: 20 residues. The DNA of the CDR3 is TGCGCCAGCAGTCAATCGATAAAAGGCTTGGGACTAGCAGAAAACTACGAGCAGTACTTC. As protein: CASSQSIKGLGLAENYEQYF.

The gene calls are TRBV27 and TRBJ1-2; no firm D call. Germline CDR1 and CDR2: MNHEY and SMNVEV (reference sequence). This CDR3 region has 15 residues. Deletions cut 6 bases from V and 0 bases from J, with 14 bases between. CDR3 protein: CASSRMELANYGYTF. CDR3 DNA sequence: TGTGCCAGCAGCCGGATGGAGCTAGCTAACTATGGCTACACCTTC.

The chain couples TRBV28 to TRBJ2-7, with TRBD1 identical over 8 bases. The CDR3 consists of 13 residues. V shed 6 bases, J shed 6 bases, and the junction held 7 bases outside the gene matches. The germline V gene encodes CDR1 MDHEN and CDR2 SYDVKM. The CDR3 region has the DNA TGTGCCAGCAGCCCGGGACAGGCGGTCGAGCAGTACTTC. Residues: CASSPGQAVEQYF. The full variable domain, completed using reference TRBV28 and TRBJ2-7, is DVKVTQSSRYLVKRTGEKVFLECVQDMDHENMFWYRQDPGLGLRLIYFSYDVKMKEKGDIPEGYSVSREKKERFSLILESASTNQTSMYLCASSPGQAVEQYFGPGTRLTVT.

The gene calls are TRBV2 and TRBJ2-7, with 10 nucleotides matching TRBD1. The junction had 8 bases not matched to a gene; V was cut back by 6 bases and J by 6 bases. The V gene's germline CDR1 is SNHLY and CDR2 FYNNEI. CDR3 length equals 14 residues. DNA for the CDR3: TGTGCCAGCAGAAGCGGGACAGGGGCTCCCGAGCAGTACTTC. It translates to CASRSGTGAPEQYF.

The CDR3 is CASSQEGRFYTGELFF. The CDR3 DNA reads as TGCGCCAGCAGCCAAGAGGGGCGATTTTACACCGGGGAGCTGTTTTTT. This rearrangement joins TRBV4-3 to TRBJ2-2; maybe TRBD1 (5 bases). The germline gives CDR1 LGHNA, CDR2 YSLEER. V lost 0 bases, J lost 3 bases, and 11 bases lay in between. CDR3 length equals 16 residues.

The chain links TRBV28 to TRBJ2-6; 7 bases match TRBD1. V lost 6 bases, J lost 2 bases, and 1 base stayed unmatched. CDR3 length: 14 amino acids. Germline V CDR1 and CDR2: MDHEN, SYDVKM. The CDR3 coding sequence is TGTGCCAGCAGAACAGGGGCTGGGGCCAACGTCCTGACTTTC. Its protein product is CASRTGAGANVLTF.

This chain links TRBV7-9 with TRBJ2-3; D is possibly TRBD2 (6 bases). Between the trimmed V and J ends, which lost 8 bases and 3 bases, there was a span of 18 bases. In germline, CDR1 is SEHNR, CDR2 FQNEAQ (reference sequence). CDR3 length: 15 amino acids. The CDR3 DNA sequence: TGTGCCAGCCGCCCCACTGCGGGGAGGACAGATACGCAGTATTTT. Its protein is CASRPTAGRTDTQYF.

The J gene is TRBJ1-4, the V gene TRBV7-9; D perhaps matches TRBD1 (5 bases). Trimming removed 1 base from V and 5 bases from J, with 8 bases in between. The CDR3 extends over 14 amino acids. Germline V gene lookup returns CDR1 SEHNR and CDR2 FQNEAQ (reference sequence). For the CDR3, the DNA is TGTGCCAGCAGCTTAGTACAGGCCAATGAAAAACTGTTTTTT. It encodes CASSLVQANEKLFF.

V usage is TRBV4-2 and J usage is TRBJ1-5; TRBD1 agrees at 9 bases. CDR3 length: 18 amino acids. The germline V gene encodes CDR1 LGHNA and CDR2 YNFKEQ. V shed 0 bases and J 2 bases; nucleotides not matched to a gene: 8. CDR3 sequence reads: CASSQDLSTGGRNQPQHF. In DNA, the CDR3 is TGTGCCAGCAGCCAAGATCTTTCGACAGGGGGGCGCAATCAGCCCCAGCATTTT.

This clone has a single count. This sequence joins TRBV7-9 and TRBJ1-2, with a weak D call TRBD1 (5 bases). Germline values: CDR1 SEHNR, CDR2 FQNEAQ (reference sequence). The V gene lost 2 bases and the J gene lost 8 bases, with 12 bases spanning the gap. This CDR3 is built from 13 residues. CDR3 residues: CASSLKQALGYTF. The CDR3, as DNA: TGTGCCAGCAGCTTAAAACAGGCCCTCGGCTACACCTTC.

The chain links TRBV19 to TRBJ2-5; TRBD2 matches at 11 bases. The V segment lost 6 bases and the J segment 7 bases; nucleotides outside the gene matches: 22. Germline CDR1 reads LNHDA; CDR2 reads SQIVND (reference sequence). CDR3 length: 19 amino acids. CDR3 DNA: TGTGCCAGTAGCTCCTCTTTAGCGGGGGGGCCGGGGTCGTTGGGGACCCAGTACTTC. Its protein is CASSSSLAGGPGSLGTQYF.

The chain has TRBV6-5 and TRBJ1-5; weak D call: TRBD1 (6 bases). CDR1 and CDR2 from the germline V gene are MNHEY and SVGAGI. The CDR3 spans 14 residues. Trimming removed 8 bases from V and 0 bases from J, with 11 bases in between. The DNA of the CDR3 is TGTGCCAGCGGACAGACCTATAGCAATCAGCCCCAGCATTTT. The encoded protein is CASGQTYSNQPQHF.

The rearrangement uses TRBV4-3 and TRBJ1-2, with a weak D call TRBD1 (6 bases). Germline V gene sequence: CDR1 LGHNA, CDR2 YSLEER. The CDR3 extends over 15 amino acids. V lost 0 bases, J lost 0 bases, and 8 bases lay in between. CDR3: CASSQEGGANYGYTF. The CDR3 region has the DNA TGCGCCAGCAGCCAAGAAGGGGGGGCTAACTATGGCTACACCTTC.

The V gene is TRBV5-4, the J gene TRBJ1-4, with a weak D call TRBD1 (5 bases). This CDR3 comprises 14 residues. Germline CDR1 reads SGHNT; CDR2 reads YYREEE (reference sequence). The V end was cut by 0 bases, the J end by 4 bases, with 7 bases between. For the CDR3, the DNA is TGTGCCAGCAGCTTGGGGGGGGTTAATGAAAAACTGTTTTTT. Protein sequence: CASSLGGVNEKLFF.

DNA of the CDR3: TGTGCCAGCACCATGGGACAGGGGGCGGAAGAGCAGTACTTC. Translated, it gives CASTMGQGAEEQYF. V gene TRBV6-1 combines with J gene TRBJ2-7, with 12 nucleotides matching TRBD1. Germline trimming cut 7 bases from V and 7 bases from J; bases unmatched to any gene: 8. Germline-derived CDR1 and CDR2 are MNHNS and SASEGT. The length of the CDR3 is 14 residues.